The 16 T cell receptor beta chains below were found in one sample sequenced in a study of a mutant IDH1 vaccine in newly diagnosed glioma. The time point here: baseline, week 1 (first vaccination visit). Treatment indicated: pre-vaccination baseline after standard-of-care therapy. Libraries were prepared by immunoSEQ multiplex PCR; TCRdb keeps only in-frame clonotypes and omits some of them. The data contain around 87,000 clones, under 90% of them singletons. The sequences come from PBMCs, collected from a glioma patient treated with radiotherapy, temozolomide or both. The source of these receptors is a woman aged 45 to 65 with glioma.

CDR3 residues: CAISGPDRGTDTQYF. The CDR3 DNA follows: TGTGCCATCAGTGGCCCGGACAGGGGGACAGATACGCAGTATTTT. V gene TRBV10-3 combines with J gene TRBJ2-3; 10 nucleotides align to TRBD1. Germline CDR1 is ENHRY and CDR2 is SYGVKD. Germline trimming cut 4 bases from V and 3 bases from J; bases unmatched to any gene: 4. The length of the CDR3 is 15 residues.

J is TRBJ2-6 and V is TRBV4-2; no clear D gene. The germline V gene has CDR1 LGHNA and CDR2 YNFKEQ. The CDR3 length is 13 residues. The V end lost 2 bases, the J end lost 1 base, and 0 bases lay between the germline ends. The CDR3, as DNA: TGTGCCAGCAGCCAATCTGGGGCCAACGTCCTGACTTTC. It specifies CASSQSGANVLTF.

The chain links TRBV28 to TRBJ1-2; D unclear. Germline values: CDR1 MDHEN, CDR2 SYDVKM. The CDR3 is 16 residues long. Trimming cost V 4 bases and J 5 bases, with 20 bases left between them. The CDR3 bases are TGTGCCAGCAGTTCCTCCGGGGTGGGGAGCGGGTATGGCTACACCTTC. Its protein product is CASSSSGVGSGYGYTF.

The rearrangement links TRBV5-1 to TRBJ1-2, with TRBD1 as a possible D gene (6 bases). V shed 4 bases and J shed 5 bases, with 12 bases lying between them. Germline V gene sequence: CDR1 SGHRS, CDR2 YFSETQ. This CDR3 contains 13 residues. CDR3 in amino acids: CASSPDRPYGYTF. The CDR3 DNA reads TGCGCCAGCAGCCCTGACAGGCCTTATGGCTACACCTTC.

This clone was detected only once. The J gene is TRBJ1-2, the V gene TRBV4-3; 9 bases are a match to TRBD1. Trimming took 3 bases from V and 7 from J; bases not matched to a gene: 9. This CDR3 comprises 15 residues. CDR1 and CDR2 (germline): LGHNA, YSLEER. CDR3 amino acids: CASSQTGQGLAGYTF. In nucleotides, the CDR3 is TGCGCCAGCAGCCAGACTGGACAGGGGTTGGCTGGCTACACCTTC.

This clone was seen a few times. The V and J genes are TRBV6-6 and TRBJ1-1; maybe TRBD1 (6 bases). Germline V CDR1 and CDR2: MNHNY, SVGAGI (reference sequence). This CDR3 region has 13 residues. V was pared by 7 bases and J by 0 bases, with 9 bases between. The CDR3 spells CASKDRLNTEAFF. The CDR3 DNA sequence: TGTGCCAGCAAGGACAGATTGAACACTGAAGCTTTCTTT.

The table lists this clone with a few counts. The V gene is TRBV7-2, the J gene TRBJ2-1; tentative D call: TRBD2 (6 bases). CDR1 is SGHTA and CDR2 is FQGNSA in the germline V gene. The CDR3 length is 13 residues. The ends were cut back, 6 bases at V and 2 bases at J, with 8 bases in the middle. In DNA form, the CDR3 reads TGTGCCAGCAGTGGGAGGACCTACAATGAGCAGTTCTTC. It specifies CASSGRTYNEQFF.

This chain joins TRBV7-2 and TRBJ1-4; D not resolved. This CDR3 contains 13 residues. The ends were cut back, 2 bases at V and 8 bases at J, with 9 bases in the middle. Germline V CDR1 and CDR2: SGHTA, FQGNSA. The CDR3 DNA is TGTGCCAGCAGCTTACTACATCGGGAAAAACTGTTTTTT. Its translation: CASSLLHREKLFF.

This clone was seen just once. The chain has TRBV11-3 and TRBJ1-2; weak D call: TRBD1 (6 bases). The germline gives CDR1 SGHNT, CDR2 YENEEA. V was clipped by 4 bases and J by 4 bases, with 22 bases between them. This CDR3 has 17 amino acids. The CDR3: CASSSRLSGGPVYGYTF. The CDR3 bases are TGTGCCAGCAGCTCGCGACTCTCGGGGGGGCCCGTCTATGGCTACACCTTC. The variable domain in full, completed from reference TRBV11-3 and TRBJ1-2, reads EAGVVQSPRYKIIEKKQPVAFWCNPISGHNTLYWYLQNLGQGPELLIRYENEEAVDDSQLPKDRFSAERLKGVDSTLKIQPAELGDSAVYLCASSSRLSGGPVYGYTFGSGTRLTVV.

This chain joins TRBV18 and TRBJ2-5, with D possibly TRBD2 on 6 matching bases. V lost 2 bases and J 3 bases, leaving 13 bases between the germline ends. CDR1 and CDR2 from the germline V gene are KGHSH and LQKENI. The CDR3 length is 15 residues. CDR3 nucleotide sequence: TGTGCCAGCTCACCAGGGCTAGGAGGGGAAGAGACCCAGTACTTC. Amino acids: CASSPGLGGEETQYF.

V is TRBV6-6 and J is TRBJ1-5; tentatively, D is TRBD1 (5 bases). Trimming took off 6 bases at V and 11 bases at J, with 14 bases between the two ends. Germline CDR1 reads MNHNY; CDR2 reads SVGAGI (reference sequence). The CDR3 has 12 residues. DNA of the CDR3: TGTGCCAGCAGATCTCAGGGTACAGCCCAGCATTTT. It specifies CASRSQGTAQHF.

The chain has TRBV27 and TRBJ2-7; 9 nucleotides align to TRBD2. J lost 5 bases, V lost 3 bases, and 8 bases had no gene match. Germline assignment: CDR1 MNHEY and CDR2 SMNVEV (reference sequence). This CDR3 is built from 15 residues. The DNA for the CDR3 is TGTGCCAGCAGTTTGAGGCGGGGGGGATTTAACGAGCAGTACTTC. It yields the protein CASSLRRGGFNEQYF.

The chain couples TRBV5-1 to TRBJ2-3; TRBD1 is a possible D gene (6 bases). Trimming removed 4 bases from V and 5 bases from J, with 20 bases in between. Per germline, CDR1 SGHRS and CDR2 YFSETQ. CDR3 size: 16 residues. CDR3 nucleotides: TGCGCCAGCAGCCGCAGGCCAGGGGCCCTTGTAGATACGCAGTATTTT. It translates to CASSRRPGALVDTQYF.

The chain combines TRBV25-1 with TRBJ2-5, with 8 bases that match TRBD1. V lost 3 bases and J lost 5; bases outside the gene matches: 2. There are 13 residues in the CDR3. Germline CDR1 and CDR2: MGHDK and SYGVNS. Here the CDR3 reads CASSDQGAETQYF. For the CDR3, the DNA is TGTGCCAGCAGTGACCAGGGGGCCGAGACCCAGTACTTC.

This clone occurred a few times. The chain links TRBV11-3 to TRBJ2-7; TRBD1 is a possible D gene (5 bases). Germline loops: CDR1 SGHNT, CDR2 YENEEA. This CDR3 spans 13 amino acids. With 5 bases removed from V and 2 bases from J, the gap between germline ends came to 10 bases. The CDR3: CASSPGATYEQYF. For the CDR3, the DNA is TGTGCCAGCAGCCCTGGGGCTACCTACGAGCAGTACTTC.

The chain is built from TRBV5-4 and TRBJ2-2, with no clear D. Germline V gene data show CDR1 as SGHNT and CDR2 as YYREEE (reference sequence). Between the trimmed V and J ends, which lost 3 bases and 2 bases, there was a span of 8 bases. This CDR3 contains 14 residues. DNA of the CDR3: TGTGCCAGCAGCTCGGGTTCAAACACCGGGGAGCTGTTTTTT. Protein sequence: CASSSGSNTGELFF. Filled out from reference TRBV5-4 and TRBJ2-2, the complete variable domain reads ETGVTQSPTHLIKTRGQQVTLRCSSQSGHNTVSWYQQALGQGPQFIFQYYREEENGRGNFPPRFSGLQFPNYSSELNVNALELDDSALYLCASSSGSNTGELFFGEGSRLTVL.